The rows below give T cell receptor beta chains drawn from one sample of a study of breast tumors, draining lymph nodes, adjacent tissues. TCRdb reprocessed the multiplex PCR reads via MiXCR and lists one record per CDR3 protein. The sample lists approximately 200,000 distinct CDR3 sequences, around 29% occurring once. Sample: axillary lymph node tissue. All receptors derive from a female donor with breast cancer. Some clones in this sample may be carry-over from other donors' samples. CDR3s include the opening cysteine and the closing phenylalanine or tryptophan. A D gene is named only where the DNA matches it firmly. Size tells how often a clone was seen (once, few, many) or the class of an expanded clone, and some rows leave it out.

d_call: TRBD1
j_call: TRBJ1-1
cdr3_length: 16
v_call: TRBV19
clone_size: -
cdr3_nt: TGTGCCAGTAGTACCGGCAGGGGGTTAGAGGACGGTGAAGCTTTCTTT
cdr3_aa: CASSTGRGLEDGEAFF

d_call: -
j_call: TRBJ1-5
cdr3_length: 14
v_call: TRBV5-5
clone_size: many
cdr3_nt: TGTGCCAGCAGCCTGGGCCCCAGGGGTCAGCCCCAGCATTTT
cdr3_aa: CASSLGPRGQPQHF

d_call: -
j_call: TRBJ1-6
cdr3_length: 14
v_call: TRBV19
clone_size: -
cdr3_nt: TGTGCCAGCCCGGGGAGAGGGAACTGGTCACCCCTCCACTTT
cdr3_aa: CASPGRGNWSPLHF

d_call: -
j_call: TRBJ1-3
cdr3_length: 15
v_call: TRBV30
clone_size: many
cdr3_nt: TGTGCCTGGAGTGCACCGACAGCCTCTGGAAACACCATATATTTT
cdr3_aa: CAWSAPTASGNTIYF

d_call: -
j_call: TRBJ1-5
cdr3_length: 13
v_call: TRBV20-1
clone_size: many
cdr3_nt: TGCAGTGCTAGGGGAATAGGCAATCAGCCCCAGCATTTT
cdr3_aa: CSARGIGNQPQHF

d_call: TRBD2
j_call: TRBJ2-7
cdr3_length: 14
v_call: TRBV7-2
clone_size: many
cdr3_nt: TGTGCCAGCACCCCGCCGGGGCGGGGGGTCGAGCAGTACTTC
cdr3_aa: CASTPPGRGVEQYF

d_call: -
j_call: TRBJ2-5
cdr3_length: 11
v_call: TRBV20-1
clone_size: once
cdr3_nt: TGCAGTGCTAGAGTCCAGGGGACCCAGTACTTC
cdr3_aa: CSARVQGTQYF

d_call: TRBD1
j_call: TRBJ2-3
cdr3_length: 15
v_call: TRBV15
clone_size: once
cdr3_nt: TGTGCCACCAGCCCTCGGACAGGGGGCACAGATACGCAGTATTTT
cdr3_aa: CATSPRTGGTDTQYF

d_call: -
j_call: TRBJ1-6
cdr3_length: 17
v_call: TRBV5-6
clone_size: many
cdr3_nt: TGTGCCAGCAGCCTTCCGGGGGCGGGGGCGCGTCATTCACCCCTCCACTTT
cdr3_aa: CASSLPGAGARHSPLHF

d_call: -
j_call: TRBJ1-4
cdr3_length: 14
v_call: TRBV2
clone_size: many
cdr3_nt: TGTGCCAGCAGTGAAGCGAGGGCTCGGGAAAAACTGTTTTTT
cdr3_aa: CASSEARAREKLFF

d_call: TRBD1
j_call: TRBJ1-6
cdr3_length: 12
v_call: TRBV5-8
clone_size: -
cdr3_nt: TGTGCCAGCAGCGGGACAGCTTCACCCCTCCACTTT
cdr3_aa: CASSGTASPLHF

d_call: TRBD1
j_call: TRBJ2-3
cdr3_length: 15
v_call: TRBV6-5
clone_size: -
cdr3_nt: TGTGCCAGCAGTTTCCGGGACAGGGTCACAGATACGCAGTATTTT
cdr3_aa: CASSFRDRVTDTQYF

d_call: -
j_call: TRBJ2-1
cdr3_length: 14
v_call: TRBV30
clone_size: many
cdr3_nt: TGTGCCTGGAGTGCGACATTCTCCTACAATGAGCAGTTCTTC
cdr3_aa: CAWSATFSYNEQFF

d_call: -
j_call: TRBJ2-1
cdr3_length: 13
v_call: TRBV7-7
clone_size: many
cdr3_nt: TGTGCTAGCAGCTTATTCCCCTACAATGAGCAGTTCTTC
cdr3_aa: CASSLFPYNEQFF

d_call: -
j_call: TRBJ1-1
cdr3_length: 13
v_call: TRBV19
clone_size: few
cdr3_nt: TGTGCCAGTAGTATAGAACATAACACTGAAGCTTTCTTT
cdr3_aa: CASSIEHNTEAFF

d_call: -
j_call: TRBJ1-4
cdr3_length: 14
v_call: TRBV5-1
clone_size: many
cdr3_nt: TGCGCCAGCAGCTTAGACTCACAAAATGAAAAACTGTTTTTT
cdr3_aa: CASSLDSQNEKLFF

d_call: TRBD2
j_call: TRBJ2-3
cdr3_length: 16
v_call: TRBV7-8
clone_size: many
cdr3_nt: TGTGCCAGCAGCTTAGCCGGGCTAGCGGGGGCAGATACGCAGTATTTT
cdr3_aa: CASSLAGLAGADTQYF

d_call: -
j_call: TRBJ2-3
cdr3_length: 14
v_call: TRBV29-1
clone_size: many
cdr3_nt: TGCAGCGTTGTTTACTACTTAGGGGAGGATGAGCAGTATTTT
cdr3_aa: CSVVYYLGEDEQYF

d_call: -
j_call: TRBJ1-2
cdr3_length: 16
v_call: TRBV30
clone_size: -
cdr3_nt: TGTGCCTGGAGTGCCACCTCGGGGCAGGCCGCCTATGGCCACACCTTC
cdr3_aa: CAWSATSGQAAYGHTF

d_call: -
j_call: TRBJ2-1
cdr3_length: 13
v_call: TRBV5-8
clone_size: many
cdr3_nt: TGTGCCAGCAGCATCCAAGGCGTCAATGAGCAGTTCTTC
cdr3_aa: CASSIQGVNEQFF

d_call: TRBD1
j_call: TRBJ1-1
cdr3_length: 15
v_call: TRBV20-1
clone_size: -
cdr3_nt: TGCAGTGCTAGAGAACAGGACAGGGCGAGGACTGAAGCTTTCTTT
cdr3_aa: CSAREQDRARTEAFF

d_call: -
j_call: TRBJ2-5
cdr3_length: 14
v_call: TRBV18
clone_size: many
cdr3_nt: TGTGCCAGCTCCCGGGGTGGGACCCAAGAGACCCAGTACTTC
cdr3_aa: CASSRGGTQETQYF

d_call: -
j_call: TRBJ1-2
cdr3_length: 18
v_call: TRBV7-2
clone_size: many
cdr3_nt: TGTGCCAGCAGCCTCGCTTTCAGGGGCCGCCGACTTAACTATGGCTACACCTTC
cdr3_aa: CASSLAFRGRRLNYGYTF

d_call: TRBD1
j_call: TRBJ1-2
cdr3_length: 17
v_call: TRBV6-9
clone_size: many
cdr3_nt: TGTGCCAGCAGTTACCCGGGACAGGGAGAAGGTAACTATGGCTACACCTTC
cdr3_aa: CASSYPGQGEGNYGYTF

d_call: -
j_call: TRBJ1-1
cdr3_length: 14
v_call: TRBV20-1
clone_size: -
cdr3_nt: TGCAGTGCTAGAGGTGGAGGGGGGAGGGGTGAAGCTTTCTTT
cdr3_aa: CSARGGGGRGEAFF

d_call: -
j_call: TRBJ1-2
cdr3_length: 15
v_call: TRBV20-1
clone_size: many
cdr3_nt: TGCAGTGCTAGAGCCGGGCCATCACCCAACTATGGCTACACCTTC
cdr3_aa: CSARAGPSPNYGYTF

d_call: -
j_call: TRBJ1-6
cdr3_length: 14
v_call: TRBV5-1
clone_size: many
cdr3_nt: TGCGCCAGCAGCTCCGGGGTTAGGGATTCACCCCTCCACTTT
cdr3_aa: CASSSGVRDSPLHF

d_call: -
j_call: TRBJ1-4
cdr3_length: 13
v_call: TRBV20-1
clone_size: many
cdr3_nt: TGCAGTGCCCCGGGGGGGGGTAGCGAAAAACTGTTTTTT
cdr3_aa: CSAPGGGSEKLFF

d_call: TRBD1
j_call: TRBJ1-6
cdr3_length: 15
v_call: TRBV6-6
clone_size: -
cdr3_nt: TGTGCCAGCAGTTACCAGGGACAGTTCAGTTCACCCCTCCACTTT
cdr3_aa: CASSYQGQFSSPLHF

d_call: -
j_call: TRBJ2-3
cdr3_length: 12
v_call: TRBV7-9
clone_size: many
cdr3_nt: TGTGCCAGCACGAGGACACGGGATACGCAGTATTTT
cdr3_aa: CASTRTRDTQYF

d_call: TRBD1
j_call: TRBJ1-1
cdr3_length: 16
v_call: TRBV5-5
clone_size: few
cdr3_nt: TGTGCCAGCAGCTTGGGGGGATTACAGGGGGCGACTGAAGCTTTCTTT
cdr3_aa: CASSLGGLQGATEAFF

d_call: TRBD1
j_call: TRBJ2-7
cdr3_length: 16
v_call: TRBV7-9
clone_size: -
cdr3_nt: TGTGCCAGCAGCCCCAGGGAGGGGGACAGGGAAGACGAGCAGTACTTC
cdr3_aa: CASSPREGDREDEQYF

d_call: -
j_call: TRBJ1-2
cdr3_length: 13
v_call: TRBV24-1
clone_size: -
cdr3_nt: TGTGCCACCAGCAGCTTGGACTCCTATGGCTACACCTTC
cdr3_aa: CATSSLDSYGYTF

d_call: -
j_call: TRBJ2-3
cdr3_length: 15
v_call: TRBV7-2
clone_size: -
cdr3_nt: TGTGCCAGCAGCTTAGTAGGAGGGAACACAGATACGCAGTATTTT
cdr3_aa: CASSLVGGNTDTQYF

d_call: -
j_call: TRBJ1-2
cdr3_length: 15
v_call: TRBV18
clone_size: many
cdr3_nt: TGTGCCAGCTCACCAGTTGGCTATTCTAACTATGGCTACACCTTC
cdr3_aa: CASSPVGYSNYGYTF

d_call: TRBD1
j_call: TRBJ1-2
cdr3_length: 13
v_call: TRBV19
clone_size: -
cdr3_nt: TGTGCCAGTACTCCGGGACAGCTATATGGCTACACCTTC
cdr3_aa: CASTPGQLYGYTF

d_call: -
j_call: TRBJ2-7
cdr3_length: 14
v_call: TRBV20-1
clone_size: many
cdr3_nt: TGCAGTGCTAGAGACGTAGACTATGGGGGCGAGCAGTACTTC
cdr3_aa: CSARDVDYGGEQYF

d_call: -
j_call: TRBJ1-5
cdr3_length: 13
v_call: TRBV30
clone_size: many
cdr3_nt: TGTGCCTGGAATCAGGGGCTCAATCAGCCCCAGCATTTT
cdr3_aa: CAWNQGLNQPQHF

d_call: TRBD2
j_call: TRBJ2-1
cdr3_length: 12
v_call: TRBV24-1
clone_size: -
cdr3_nt: TGTGCCGGGACTAGCGGGGGCAATGAGCAGTTCTTC
cdr3_aa: CAGTSGGNEQFF

d_call: TRBD2
j_call: TRBJ2-1
cdr3_length: 15
v_call: TRBV28
clone_size: few
cdr3_nt: TGTGCCAGCAGTGGGGTGGGAGGGTCCTACAATGAGCAGTTCTTC
cdr3_aa: CASSGVGGSYNEQFF

d_call: -
j_call: TRBJ2-1
cdr3_length: 17
v_call: TRBV19
clone_size: many
cdr3_nt: TGTGCCAGTAGTCCCATGCTCCGGGAGGTCGGGGGCGATGAGCAGTTCTTC
cdr3_aa: CASSPMLREVGGDEQFF

d_call: -
j_call: TRBJ1-1
cdr3_length: 14
v_call: TRBV6-4
clone_size: -
cdr3_nt: TGTGCCAGCAGTGCCCTGGTTATGAACACTGAAGCTTTCTTT
cdr3_aa: CASSALVMNTEAFF

d_call: -
j_call: TRBJ1-4
cdr3_length: 12
v_call: TRBV3-1
clone_size: -
cdr3_nt: TGTGCCAGCAGCCAATTAAAGGAAAAACTGTTTTTT
cdr3_aa: CASSQLKEKLFF

d_call: TRBD1
j_call: TRBJ2-7
cdr3_length: 16
v_call: TRBV30
clone_size: many
cdr3_nt: TGTGCCTGGATGTACGGCGGGACAGGAGTAACCTACGAGCAGTACTTC
cdr3_aa: CAWMYGGTGVTYEQYF

d_call: -
j_call: TRBJ2-5
cdr3_length: 14
v_call: TRBV24-1
clone_size: once
cdr3_nt: TGTGCCACCAGCTGGGGCCGTGACCAAGAGACCCAGTACTTC
cdr3_aa: CATSWGRDQETQYF

d_call: TRBD1
j_call: TRBJ2-1
cdr3_length: 14
v_call: TRBV19
clone_size: many
cdr3_nt: TGTGCCAGTAGTCCCCTACAGGGGGCTCATGAGCAGTTCTTC
cdr3_aa: CASSPLQGAHEQFF